Below, 6 T cell receptor beta chains from the same sample are listed, as sequenced in a study of long-term antiretroviral therapy in people with HIV (dated by TCRdb to the early 2020s). The immunoSEQ hsTCRB v3.0 assay was used at survey level resolution for TRB variable region sequencing. As stored in TCRdb, this immuneACCESS dataset retains in-frame rearrangements with V and J assigned. A fraction of the clones does not appear; measured against another copy, unresolved V genes explain less than half of the discrepancy, and the remainder lacks a known reason. Within this sample are approximately 20,000 clones, with around nine tenths of them counted one time only. Together, the top ten hold approximately 5.9% of the sample. Here the sequenced sample was unsorted PBMCs, taken 0.6 years after starting antiretroviral therapy. Receptors were obtained from a man in his fifties or sixties with HIV.

The CDR3 here is CASSLVLPTPHLQETQYF. CDR3 DNA: TGCGCCAGCAGCTTGGTTCTCCCGACCCCTCACCTCCAAGAGACCCAGTACTTC. The chain combines TRBV5-1 with TRBJ2-5; D not certain. Germline V CDR1 and CDR2: SGHRS, YFSETQ. Trimming took off 0 bases at V and 1 base at J, with 19 bases between the two ends. CDR3 length: 18 amino acids. Full variable domain (missing parts from reference TRBV5-1 and TRBJ2-5): KAGVTQTPRYLIKTRGQQVTLSCSPISGHRSVSWYQQTPGQGLQFLFEYFSETQRNKGNFPGRFSGRQFSNSRSEMNVSTLELGDSALYLCASSLVLPTPHLQETQYFGPGTRLLVL.

The rearrangement uses TRBV18 and TRBJ2-5; the D call may be TRBD1 or TRBD2 (5 bases each). CDR3 length: 14 residues. Germline V gives CDR1 KGHSH, CDR2 LQKENI. Trimming cost V 4 bases and J 2 bases, with 11 bases left between them. The CDR3 is CASSQWDGQETQYF. The CDR3 DNA follows: TGTGCCAGCTCACAGTGGGACGGGCAAGAGACCCAGTACTTC.

This chain's CDR3 is CASRRGRNTGELFF. The DNA for the CDR3 is TGTGCCAGCAGAAGGGGGAGGAACACCGGGGAGCTGTTTTTT. The chain combines TRBV27 with TRBJ2-2, with D possibly being TRBD1 (6 bases). Germline lookup yields CDR1 MNHEY and CDR2 SMNVEV (reference sequence). This CDR3 is built from 14 residues. V gave up 6 bases and J gave up 1 base, with 9 bases separating them.

The V and J genes are TRBV28 and TRBJ2-7; no clear D gene. The CDR3 is 13 residues long. Germline loops: CDR1 MDHEN, CDR2 SYDVKM. Trimming pared 3 bases from V and 2 bases from J, leaving 8 bases between. CDR3 region: CASSFSATYEQYF. The CDR3 region has the DNA TGTGCCAGCAGTTTTTCGGCGACCTACGAGCAGTACTTC.

The V gene is TRBV10-3, the J gene TRBJ2-3, with 10 bases identical to TRBD2. CDR3 length equals 18 residues. Germline values: CDR1 ENHRY, CDR2 SYGVKD. J was trimmed by 3 bases and V by 0 bases; bases with no gene match: 9. As DNA, the CDR3 is TGTGCCATCAGTGAGTCTTTTGGGGCTAGCGGGAGAACAGATACGCAGTATTTT. Translating gives CAISESFGASGRTDTQYF.

The J gene is TRBJ1-2, the V gene TRBV19; D perhaps matches TRBD1 (5 bases). V shed 6 bases and J shed 1 base, with 12 bases lying between them. The CDR3 has 14 amino acids. Germline CDR1 and CDR2: LNHDA and SQIVND (reference sequence). CDR3 residues: CASRMTAFNYGYTF. The CDR3 DNA sequence: TGTGCCAGTAGGATGACAGCGTTTAACTATGGCTACACCTTC. Full variable domain (remainder filled in from reference TRBV19 and TRBJ1-2): DGGITQSPKYLFRKEGQNVTLSCEQNLNHDAMYWYRQDPGQGLRLIYYSQIVNDFQKGDIAEGYSVSREKKESFPLTVTSAQKNPTAFYLCASRMTAFNYGYTFGSGTRLTVV.